This T cell receptor beta chain was found in a study of blood T cells in healthy people across ages. This clonotype was recorded many times. Germline CDR1 and CDR2: MNHEY and SVGAGI. V was clipped by 6 bases and J by 0 bases; unmatched bases: 13. CDR3 length: 18 amino acids. PCR was performed a second time for about 7 to 11 cycles using a sample-barcoded 5' primer and a J-beta primer mix. TCRdb independently ran MiXCR on the 5' RACE reads; one entry per CDR3 protein. The sample contains fewer than 900,000 distinct CDR3 sequences, around 40% of which appear only once. Peripheral blood was drawn, roughly 10 milliliters per donor.

The chain couples TRBV6-5 to TRBJ2-3; the match to TRBD2 covers 9 bases. The sequence was obtained from a woman aged 60-75 years in good health. The sequencing input was blood. The DNA for the CDR3 is TGTGCCAGCAGCTACAGGATGTCTAGCGGGGATAGCACAGATACGCAGTATTTT. This codes for CASSYRMSSGDSTDTQYF.